These 27 T cell receptor beta chains came from one sample sequenced in a study of blood T cell repertoires in COVID-19. The protocol was immunoSEQ multiplex PCR, while the TCRdb copy is restricted to in-frame clones and leaves out a portion. The sample has 400,000 or so clones; approximately 85% are singletons. The sample was PBMCs or T cells enriched from blood (not recorded which). These receptors were obtained from a woman between 40 and 50 years old with acute COVID-19.

V gene TRBV24-1 combines with J gene TRBJ2-7; 11 nucleotides align to TRBD2. CDR3 length: 15 amino acids. The V segment lost 6 bases and the J segment 3 bases; nucleotides outside the gene matches: 6. Germline V CDR1 and CDR2: KGHDR, SFDVKD. As DNA, the CDR3 is TGTGCCACCAGTTCGTCTAGCGGGGGGAACTACGAGCAGTACTTC. This gives the protein CATSSSSGGNYEQYF.

The CDR3 is CASSQGSGGTPIRDTQYF. CDR3 DNA: TGTGCCAGCAGCCAAGGAAGCGGGGGGACCCCCATTCGGGATACGCAGTATTTT. The chain recombines TRBV3-1 (or the pseudogene TRBV3-2) with TRBJ2-3, with 9 nucleotides matching TRBD2. CDR3 size: 18 residues. With V trimmed by 1 base and J by 6 bases, 14 bases remained unmatched. CDR1 and CDR2 from the germline V gene are LGHDT and YNNKEL (reference sequence).

The chain joins TRBV3-1 (or the pseudogene TRBV3-2) to TRBJ1-2; 8 bases match TRBD1. Germline assignment: CDR1 LGHDT and CDR2 YNNKEL (reference sequence). The V and J ends lost 1 base and 8 bases, in that order; junction bases with no gene match: 3. This CDR3 comprises 13 residues. The CDR3 sequence is CASSQGTGLGYTF. In DNA form, the CDR3 reads TGTGCCAGCAGCCAAGGGACAGGGCTAGGCTACACCTTC.

The table lists this clone with a few counts. The chain couples TRBV7-2 to TRBJ1-3; maybe TRBD1 (6 bases). With 5 bases removed from V and 0 bases from J, the gap between germline ends came to 11 bases. The CDR3 is 15 amino acids. Germline loops: CDR1 SGHTA, CDR2 FQGNSA. The chain's CDR3 is CASSPGQSSGNTIYF. CDR3 DNA: TGTGCCAGCAGCCCGGGACAAAGCTCTGGAAACACCATATATTTT.

This rearrangement joins TRBV2 to TRBJ1-1, with D tentatively TRBD1 (5 bases). Trimming left V 6 bases short and J 1 base short, with 9 bases between. The CDR3 covers 13 residues. CDR1 is SNHLY and CDR2 is FYNNEI in the germline V gene. The CDR3 DNA reads TGTGCCAGCAGGCCCCAGGGGAACACTGAAGCTTTCTTT. Translating it yields CASRPQGNTEAFF. The full variable domain, in which reference TRBV2 and TRBJ1-1 provide the parts outside the CDR3, is EPEVTQTPSHQVTQMGQEVILRCVPISNHLYFYWYRQILGQKVEFLVSFYNNEISEKSEIFDDQFSVERPDGSNFTLKIRSTKLEDSAMYFCASRPQGNTEAFFGQGTRLTVV.

The rearrangement joins TRBV20-1 to TRBJ1-1, with TRBD1 as a possible D gene (6 bases). With 4 bases removed from V and 1 base from J, the gap between germline ends came to 13 bases. CDR1 DFQATT and CDR2 SNEGSKA come from the germline V gene (reference sequence). The CDR3 extends over 14 amino acids. The CDR3 DNA is TGCAGTGCTACTGAAGACAGGACGAACACTGAAGCTTTCTTT. Encoded protein: CSATEDRTNTEAFF.

The chain couples TRBV18 to TRBJ1-4, with 7 positions matching TRBD1. The CDR3 totals 13 residues. Germline assignment: CDR1 KGHSH and CDR2 LQKENI. The V gene end was trimmed by 5 bases and the J gene end by 7 bases; junction bases not matched to a gene: 4. The CDR3 sequence is CASSSGTAEKLFF. DNA for the CDR3: TGTGCCAGCTCATCCGGGACAGCTGAAAAACTGTTTTTT.

The rearrangement joins TRBV27 to TRBJ1-5; 12 nucleotides align to TRBD1. Trimming at V came to 4 bases and at J to 0 bases, leaving 4 bases not matched to a gene. CDR3 length: 17 residues. Germline CDR1 is MNHEY and CDR2 is SMNVEV (reference sequence). The CDR3 loop reads CASSSPGQGASNQPQHF. The CDR3 DNA reads as TGTGCCAGCAGTTCCCCGGGACAGGGGGCTAGCAATCAGCCCCAGCATTTT.

This rearrangement joins TRBV23-1 to TRBJ1-6, with 7 positions matching TRBD1. TRBV23-1 is sorted into the ORF group, with uncertain function. With V trimmed by 4 bases and J by 5 bases, 14 bases remained unmatched. This CDR3 comprises 18 residues. CDR3 DNA sequence: TGCGCCAGCAGTCCCCTTCGCAGGGGGTATGTCCATAATTCACCCCTCCACTTT. Amino acid sequence: CASSPLRRGYVHNSPLHF.

This clone showed up just a few times. The chain uses TRBV9 and TRBJ2-5, with 8 positions matching TRBD1. Germline CDR1 and CDR2: SGDLS and YYNGEE. This CDR3 is built from 16 residues. Trimming took 0 bases from V and 1 from J; bases not matched to a gene: 5. This CDR3 reads CASSVGTGYLQETQYF. The CDR3 DNA is TGTGCCAGCAGCGTAGGGACAGGGTATCTCCAAGAGACCCAGTACTTC.

The chain recombines TRBV2 with TRBJ2-7; D not certain. The V end lost 4 bases, the J end lost 3 bases, and 10 bases lay between the germline ends. In germline, CDR1 is SNHLY, CDR2 FYNNEI. This CDR3 is 13 amino acids long. The CDR3 spells CASSGWQIYEQYF. The CDR3 DNA reads TGTGCCAGCAGTGGGTGGCAGATCTACGAGCAGTACTTC.

This chain joins TRBV6-5 and TRBJ2-7, with a possible D match to TRBD2 (5 bases). Germline lookup yields CDR1 MNHEY and CDR2 SVGAGI. Trimming pared 2 bases from V and 3 bases from J, leaving 11 bases between. The CDR3 extends over 14 amino acids. The CDR3 region has the DNA TGTGCCAGCAGTTACGGTCAGAGGGACTACGAGCAGTACTTC. This sequence encodes CASSYGQRDYEQYF.

The chain links TRBV7-8 to TRBJ2-7, with D hard to call. Between the trimmed V and J ends, which lost 1 base and 2 bases, there was a span of 12 bases. The CDR3 totals 15 residues. Germline V gene data show CDR1 as SGHVS and CDR2 as FQNEAQ. The CDR3 loop is CASSLELAVPYEQYF. The CDR3 bases are TGTGCCAGCAGCTTAGAACTCGCCGTACCCTACGAGCAGTACTTC.

The chain couples TRBV2 to TRBJ2-1; 8 bases agree with TRBD2. Unmatched junction bases numbered 8, after V lost 8 bases and J lost 5 bases. The CDR3 length is 14 residues. From germline, CDR1 is SNHLY and CDR2 FYNNEI. The CDR3 coding sequence is TGTGCCAGCCGGAGGACTAGCACACACAATGAGCAGTTCTTC. Protein product: CASRRTSTHNEQFF.

The chain combines TRBV6-1 with TRBJ2-1, with 7 bases fitting TRBD1. CDR3 length equals 18 residues. The V and J ends lost 4 bases and 3 bases, in that order; junction bases with no gene match: 15. Germline CDR1 reads MNHNS; CDR2 reads SASEGT. The CDR3 region has the DNA TGTGCCAGCAGTGGACTAATTGGGACCGGGACAGACTACAATGAGCAGTTCTTC. It codes for CASSGLIGTGTDYNEQFF.

The genes are TRBV4-1 and TRBJ1-6; 7 nucleotides match TRBD1. The V and J ends lost 1 base and 6 bases, in that order; junction bases with no gene match: 3. Germline CDR1 and CDR2: MGHRA and YSYEKL. The CDR3 is 15 residues long. The CDR3 sequence is CASSQVAGGNSPLHF. In DNA, the CDR3 is TGCGCCAGCAGCCAAGTTGCAGGGGGTAATTCACCCCTCCACTTT.

V is TRBV30 and J is TRBJ2-1; 15 bases are a match to TRBD2. From germline, CDR1 is GTSNPN and CDR2 SVGIG (reference sequence). V lost 0 bases to trimming and J lost 6 bases; unmatched junction nucleotides: 15. The CDR3 covers 20 residues. DNA of the CDR3: TGTGCCTGGAGTGTGGGCCTAGATTGGGGACTAGCGGGGGGCTCCAATGAGCAGTTCTTC. Translated: CAWSVGLDWGLAGGSNEQFF.

This clone was seen once. This chain connects TRBV2 to TRBJ1-2; D is uncertain. V dropped 2 bases and J dropped 8 bases, with 18 bases sitting between them. This CDR3 spans 15 amino acids. CDR1 is SNHLY, CDR2 FYNNEI, per germline. The CDR3 sequence is CASSERLVQGGGYTF. The DNA for the CDR3 is TGTGCCAGCAGTGAAAGGTTGGTGCAAGGCGGCGGCTACACCTTC.

The chain has TRBV4-1 and TRBJ2-6, with TRBD1 identical over 9 bases. With V trimmed by 3 bases and J by 1 base, 10 bases remained unmatched. This CDR3 contains 19 residues. The germline V gene has CDR1 MGHRA and CDR2 YSYEKL. This CDR3 is CASSHPWGDRASGANVLTF. In DNA form, the CDR3 reads TGCGCCAGCAGCCACCCCTGGGGGGACAGGGCGTCTGGGGCCAACGTCCTGACTTTC.

This chain links TRBV7-9 with TRBJ1-5, with a possible D match to TRBD1 (5 bases). The germline V gene encodes CDR1 SEHNR and CDR2 FQNEAQ (reference sequence). V lost 1 base to trimming and J lost 2 bases, with 9 bases between them. The CDR3 totals 15 residues. CDR3 loop: CASSLGWGGNQPQHF. The CDR3 DNA sequence: TGTGCCAGCAGCTTAGGGTGGGGCGGCAATCAGCCCCAGCATTTT.

The J gene is TRBJ2-3, the V gene TRBV24-1; D is undetermined. Trimming removed 4 bases at V and 4 bases at J, with 8 bases between. The germline V gene has CDR1 KGHDR and CDR2 SFDVKD. This CDR3 has 13 amino acids. CDR3: CATSESSPDTQYF. Written as DNA, the CDR3 is TGTGCCACCAGTGAATCAAGCCCAGATACGCAGTATTTT.

A remark on this clone: Different DNA sequences within this sample yield the same CDR3. The chain joins TRBV3-1 (or the pseudogene TRBV3-2) to TRBJ1-5; a possible D gene is TRBD1 (5 bases). This CDR3 is built from 14 residues. Germline V gene lookup returns CDR1 LGHDT and CDR2 YNNKEL (reference sequence). V lost 2 bases and J 0 bases, leaving 5 bases between the germline ends. As DNA, the CDR3 is TGTGCCAGCAGCCAACAGGGTAGCAATCAGCCCCAGCATTTT. Translated, it gives CASSQQGSNQPQHF.

The rearrangement uses TRBV9 and TRBJ2-7, with 9 nucleotides matching TRBD1. The CDR3 loop spans 16 amino acids. Germline values: CDR1 SGDLS, CDR2 YYNGEE. J gave up 2 bases and V 4 bases, and 10 bases lay outside the gene matches. The DNA of the CDR3 is TGTGCCAGCAGCTCCAACCCGGGACAGGGCACCTACGAGCAGTACTTC. Protein: CASSSNPGQGTYEQYF.

The chain uses TRBV10-3 and TRBJ1-2; 10 positions match TRBD1. The CDR3 runs to 17 residues. Losses at the gene ends were 6 bases for V and 8 bases for J; bases not matched to a gene: 18. Looked up from germline, CDR1 is ENHRY and CDR2 is SYGVKD. CDR3 residues: CAIRTPGQGYSQGGYTF. In DNA form, the CDR3 reads TGTGCCATCAGGACCCCGGGACAGGGGTATTCACAGGGGGGCTACACCTTC.

The chain recombines TRBV30 with TRBJ1-6; no firm D call. The CDR3 covers 14 residues. Trimming stripped 2 bases from V and 3 bases from J, with 8 bases between. Germline V gives CDR1 GTSNPN, CDR2 SVGIG (reference sequence). CDR3 DNA sequence: TGTGCCTGGAGTCGGGGAAACTATAATTCACCCCTCCACTTT. Translated, it gives CAWSRGNYNSPLHF.

The chain combines TRBV7-9 with TRBJ2-7, with 7 nucleotides matching TRBD1. Trimming at V came to 6 bases and at J to 6 bases, leaving 2 bases not matched to a gene. This CDR3 comprises 11 residues. In germline, CDR1 is SEHNR, CDR2 FQNEAQ (reference sequence). Written as DNA, the CDR3 is TGTGCCAGCAGGACAGGGACCGAGCAGTACTTC. Its protein product is CASRTGTEQYF.

The J gene is TRBJ2-2, the V gene TRBV11-2; TRBD1 matches 8 bases. The CDR3 sequence is 16 residues long. CDR1 is SGHAT, CDR2 FQNNGV, per germline. The ends lost 5 bases at V and 5 bases at J; junction bases unmatched: 10. The CDR3 region has the DNA TGTGCCAGCAGCCCCCTACGGCAGGGGGCTACCGGGGAGCTGTTTTTT. Translation: CASSPLRQGATGELFF. Based on the CDR3 plus reference TRBV11-2 and TRBJ2-2, the full variable domain is EAGVAQSPRYKIIEKRQSVAFWCNPISGHATLYWYQQILGQGPKLLIQFQNNGVVDDSQLPKDRFSAERLKGVDSTLKIQPAKLEDSAVYLCASSPLRQGATGELFFGEGSRLTVL.